A single sample gave rise to the 26 T cell receptor beta chains below, sequenced in a study of blood T cell repertoires in COVID-19. Data came from immunoSEQ multiplex PCR; TCRdb stores just in-frame clones and leaves some out. The repertoire includes about 250,000 clones, more than 80% of them detected once, and under 3% sits in the top ten. Material: PBMCs or T cells enriched from blood (not recorded which). The receptors stem from a woman between 18 and 29 years old who had recovered from COVID-19.

V usage is TRBV28 and J usage is TRBJ1-2; 9 bases fit TRBD1. The length of the CDR3 is 12 residues. Germline V lookup: CDR1 MDHEN, CDR2 SYDVKM. Unmatched junction bases numbered 3, after V lost 8 bases and J lost 5 bases. DNA for the CDR3: TGTGCCAGCTCGACAGGGGGATATGGCTACACCTTC. It is translated as CASSTGGYGYTF.

As regards this clone: The sample has other DNA sequences that encode this CDR3 too. This chain uses TRBV4-1 with TRBJ1-1, with D uncertain. Trimming shortened V by 3 bases and J by 1 base, and 6 bases separated the two germline ends. Germline lookup yields CDR1 MGHRA and CDR2 YSYEKL. The CDR3 extends over 13 amino acids. The CDR3 region has the DNA TGCGCCAGCAGCCAGGGCCGGAACACTGAAGCTTTCTTT. As protein: CASSQGRNTEAFF.

The rearrangement links TRBV2 to TRBJ2-7, with 7 bases fitting TRBD1. This CDR3 has 14 amino acids. CDR1 and CDR2 from the germline V gene are SNHLY and FYNNEI. J gave up 1 base and V 7 bases, and 7 bases lay outside the gene matches. The CDR3 DNA sequence: TGTGCCAGCATATTCCGGGACAGATCCTACGAGCAGTACTTC. Translating gives CASIFRDRSYEQYF.

With regard to this clone: The same CDR3 also results from other DNA sequences found in this sample. The chain uses TRBV12-3 or TRBV12-4 and TRBJ1-2; 7 nucleotides line up with TRBD1. This CDR3 spans 12 amino acids. V lost 3 bases, J lost 8 bases, and 3 bases stayed unmatched. The CDR3 region has the DNA TGTGCCAGCAGTTTGACAGGGTACGGCTACACCTTC. This sequence encodes CASSLTGYGYTF.

The chain uses TRBV3-1 (or the pseudogene TRBV3-2) and TRBJ1-2; D remains ambiguous. V lost 5 bases and J 6 bases, leaving 16 bases between the germline ends. The CDR3 runs to 14 residues. Germline CDR1 and CDR2: LGHDT and YNNKEL (reference sequence). The chain's CDR3 is CASSANGREDGYTF. CDR3 DNA sequence: TGTGCCAGCAGCGCCAACGGGAGAGAGGATGGCTACACCTTC.

The rearrangement joins TRBV9 to TRBJ2-1; D may be TRBD2 (5 bases). The CDR3 contains 15 residues. Per germline, CDR1 SGDLS and CDR2 YYNGEE. V lost 4 bases, J lost 3 bases, and 14 bases lay in between. The CDR3: CASSMTPGNYNEQFF. The CDR3, as DNA: TGTGCCAGCAGCATGACCCCGGGGAACTACAATGAGCAGTTCTTC.

The rearrangement joins TRBV5-8 to TRBJ1-1; D not resolved. The CDR3 is 16 amino acids. CDR1 and CDR2 (germline): SGHTS, YDEGEE. Trimming took 2 bases from V and 1 from J, leaving 15 bases between them. The CDR3 protein is CASSFKEGFTNTEAFF. The CDR3 DNA follows: TGTGCCAGCAGCTTTAAGGAGGGTTTTACGAACACTGAAGCTTTCTTT. The full variable domain, its missing parts supplied by reference TRBV5-8 and TRBJ1-1, is EAGVTQSPTHLIKTRGQQATLRCSPISGHTSVYWYQQALGLGLQFLLWYDEGEERNRGNFPPRFSGRQFPNYSSELNVNALELEDSALYLCASSFKEGFTNTEAFFGQGTRLTVV.

The genes are TRBV5-1 and TRBJ2-3; TRBD1 agrees at 11 bases. From germline, CDR1 is SGHRS and CDR2 YFSETQ. Trimming at V came to 4 bases and at J to 2 bases, leaving 6 bases not matched to a gene. This CDR3 region has 16 residues. CDR3 DNA: TGCGCCAGCAGCCTCCCGGGACAGGGGGTCACAGATACGCAGTATTTT. This sequence encodes CASSLPGQGVTDTQYF.

This sequence joins TRBV15 and TRBJ2-3, with 11 bases lining up with TRBD2. Germline CDR1 LNHNV, CDR2 YYDKDF (reference sequence). The CDR3 runs 16 residues. Unmatched junction bases numbered 5, after V lost 2 bases and J lost 4 bases. In nucleotides, the CDR3 is TGTGCCACCAGCAGATCGACTAGCGGGGCCGCAGATACGCAGTATTTT. Amino acids: CATSRSTSGAADTQYF.

A single count supports this clone. The rearrangement joins TRBV5-1 to TRBJ2-1, with D perhaps TRBD2 (6 bases). The CDR3 runs to 14 residues. Germline V CDR1 and CDR2: SGHRS, YFSETQ. The V and J ends lost 7 bases and 3 bases respectively, with 14 bases between them. The CDR3 protein is CASQGLPIYNEQFF. The CDR3 DNA sequence: TGCGCCAGCCAGGGACTCCCTATCTACAATGAGCAGTTCTTC.

The V call is TRBV13, the J call TRBJ2-1; tentatively, D is TRBD1 (6 bases). Trimming took 4 bases from V and 2 from J, leaving 12 bases between them. The CDR3 contains 15 residues. Germline lookup yields CDR1 PRHDT and CDR2 FYEKMQ (reference sequence). The CDR3 DNA reads as TGTGCCAGCAGCTCGAGGGGGTTGCCCTACAATGAGCAGTTCTTC. This gives the protein CASSSRGLPYNEQFF.

The chain joins TRBV7-6 to TRBJ2-7, with D possibly TRBD2 on 6 matching bases. Germline V gene sequence: CDR1 SGHVS, CDR2 FNYEAQ. The CDR3 consists of 15 residues. Trimming removed 1 base from V and 7 bases from J, with 17 bases in between. CDR3: CASSLESGGAPEQYF. The CDR3, as DNA: TGTGCCAGCAGCTTAGAATCAGGAGGGGCGCCGGAGCAGTACTTC.

The V gene is TRBV2, the J gene TRBJ2-3; the D gene is possibly TRBD2 (5 bases). Germline CDR1 and CDR2: SNHLY and FYNNEI. V was cut by 5 bases and J by 3 bases, with 12 bases left in between. The CDR3 covers 14 residues. CDR3 sequence: CASSPPSRTDTQYF. As DNA, the CDR3 is TGTGCCAGCAGTCCCCCTAGCAGGACAGATACGCAGTATTTT.

The chain employs TRBV15 and TRBJ2-7; 7 bases agree with TRBD2. V was pared by 6 bases and J by 3 bases, with 5 bases of the junction left unmatched. The CDR3 runs 13 residues. CDR1 is LNHNV, CDR2 YYDKDF, per germline (reference sequence). DNA of the CDR3: TGTGCCACCAGTCGGGGGAGGGGCTACGAGCAGTACTTC. Protein: CATSRGRGYEQYF.

The CDR3 sequence: CASSQWTGDYGYTF. The CDR3 bases are TGTGCCAGCAGCCAATGGACAGGGGACTATGGCTACACCTTC. This chain links TRBV6-5 with TRBJ1-2; TRBD1 agrees at 9 bases. V shed 6 bases, J shed 3 bases, and the junction held 5 bases outside the gene matches. This CDR3 has 14 residues. Germline V gene data show CDR1 as MNHEY and CDR2 as SVGAGI.

The J gene is TRBJ1-1, the V gene TRBV5-1; 10 bases match TRBD1. From germline, CDR1 is SGHRS and CDR2 YFSETQ. Unmatched junction bases numbered 13, after V lost 5 bases and J lost 0 bases. This CDR3 contains 18 residues. The CDR3 here is CASRPPGTGVYMNTEAFF. The CDR3 nucleotides read TGCGCCAGCAGGCCTCCCGGGACAGGGGTCTACATGAACACTGAAGCTTTCTTT.

The genes are TRBV5-1 and TRBJ2-7, with D perhaps TRBD2 (5 bases). Trimming cost V 6 bases and J 7 bases, with 17 bases left between them. Germline V gene data show CDR1 as SGHRS and CDR2 as YFSETQ. CDR3 size: 13 residues. The CDR3 coding sequence is TGCGCCAGCACCGGGGATGCGACGGGAGAGCAGTACTTC. This codes for CASTGDATGEQYF. The variable domain in full, completed from reference TRBV5-1 and TRBJ2-7, reads KAGVTQTPRYLIKTRGQQVTLSCSPISGHRSVSWYQQTPGQGLQFLFEYFSETQRNKGNFPGRFSGRQFSNSRSEMNVSTLELGDSALYLCASTGDATGEQYFGPGTRLTVT.

The chain is built from TRBV5-1 and TRBJ1-1, with 9 bases matching TRBD1. The germline V gene encodes CDR1 SGHRS and CDR2 YFSETQ. There are 14 residues in the CDR3. The junction had 5 bases not matched to a gene; V was cut back by 7 bases and J by 1 base. This CDR3 reads CASHRGPTNTEAFF. CDR3 in DNA: TGCGCCAGCCACAGGGGGCCAACGAACACTGAAGCTTTCTTT.

This rearrangement joins TRBV7-6 to TRBJ1-1; D is ambiguous. The germline gives CDR1 SGHVS, CDR2 FNYEAQ. This CDR3 comprises 16 residues. The V end lost 4 bases, the J end lost 1 base, and 16 bases lay between the germline ends. The chain's CDR3 is CASSWVSGRKNTEAFF. The DNA of the CDR3 is TGTGCCAGCAGCTGGGTCAGCGGAAGGAAGAACACTGAAGCTTTCTTT.

This chain joins TRBV3-1 (or the pseudogene TRBV3-2) and TRBJ2-1; 12 nucleotides line up with TRBD2. The V gene's germline CDR1 is LGHDT and CDR2 YNNKEL (reference sequence). CDR3 size: 15 residues. With 6 bases clipped from V and 8 bases from J, the junction kept 8 bases outside the gene matches. The CDR3 nucleotides read TGTGCCAGCAGACTAGCGGGGGGCGCGGATTATGAGCAGTTCTTC. Protein sequence: CASRLAGGADYEQFF.

This chain connects TRBV12-3 or TRBV12-4 to TRBJ2-7; TRBD2 is a possible D gene (5 bases). Trimming pared 6 bases from V and 5 bases from J, leaving 14 bases between. This CDR3 has 13 amino acids. The chain's CDR3 is CASRGGGEHEQYF. In DNA, the CDR3 is TGTGCCAGCAGGGGCGGAGGCGAGCACGAGCAGTACTTC.

The rearrangement joins TRBV7-2 to TRBJ2-1, with 12 bases identical to TRBD2. J lost 4 bases, V lost 6 bases, and 13 bases had no gene match. CDR1 and CDR2 from the germline V gene are SGHTA and FQGNSA. This CDR3 region has 18 residues. Here the CDR3 DNA reads TGTGCCAGCAGAAGATCGGCTAGCGGGGGGGGATTATACAATGAGCAGTTCTTC. Its translation is CASRRSASGGGLYNEQFF.

The chain employs TRBV12-3 or TRBV12-4 and TRBJ2-1, with TRBD1 identical over 7 bases. V shed 5 bases and J 4 bases; nucleotides not matched to a gene: 2. The CDR3 sequence is 13 residues long. The CDR3 DNA is TGTGCCAGCAGTCTGGGACAGTACAATGAGCAGTTCTTC. It translates to CASSLGQYNEQFF.

This clone was counted only a few times. The J gene is TRBJ2-3, the V gene TRBV9; 7 bases map to TRBD1. The V gene end was trimmed by 2 bases and the J gene end by 2 bases; junction bases not matched to a gene: 5. Germline V CDR1 and CDR2: SGDLS, YYNGEE. The CDR3 sequence is 15 residues long. This CDR3 reads CASSVGQSPTDTQYF. CDR3 in DNA: TGTGCCAGCAGCGTGGGACAGAGTCCCACAGATACGCAGTATTTT.

For this clone: A junction boundary mismatches the germline segment, possibly from a read error. CDR3 in DNA: TGTGCTAGCAGCGCGGGCCGGGGCTCCTACAATGAGCAGTTCTTC. Its protein product is CASSAGRGSYNEQFF. J is TRBJ2-1 and V is TRBV7-7; perhaps TRBD2 as D (5 bases). CDR1 SSHAT and CDR2 FNYEAQ come from the germline V gene (reference sequence). There are 15 residues in the CDR3.

The chain's CDR3 is CASSLSGQVQETQYF. The DNA of the CDR3 is TGCGCCAGCAGCTTGTCCGGACAGGTACAAGAGACCCAGTACTTC. The rearrangement joins TRBV5-1 to TRBJ2-5, with 7 bases matching TRBD1. Trimming at V came to 1 base and at J to 2 bases, leaving 5 bases not matched to a gene. The germline V gene has CDR1 SGHRS and CDR2 YFSETQ. The CDR3 contains 15 residues.